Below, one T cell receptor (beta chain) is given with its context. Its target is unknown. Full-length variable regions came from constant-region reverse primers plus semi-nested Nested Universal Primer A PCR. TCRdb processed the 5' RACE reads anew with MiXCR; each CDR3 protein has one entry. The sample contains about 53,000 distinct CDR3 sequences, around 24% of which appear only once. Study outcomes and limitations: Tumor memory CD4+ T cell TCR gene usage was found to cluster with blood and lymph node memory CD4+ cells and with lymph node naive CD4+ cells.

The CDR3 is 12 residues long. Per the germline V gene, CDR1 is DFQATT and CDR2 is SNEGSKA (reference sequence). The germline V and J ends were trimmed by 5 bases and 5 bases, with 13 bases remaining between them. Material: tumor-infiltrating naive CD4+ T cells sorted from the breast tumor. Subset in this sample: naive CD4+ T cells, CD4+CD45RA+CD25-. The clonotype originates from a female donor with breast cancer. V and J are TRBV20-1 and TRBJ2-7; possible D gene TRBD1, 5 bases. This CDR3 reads CSAAGFPNEQYF. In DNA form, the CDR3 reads TGCAGTGCTGCAGGGTTCCCTAACGAGCAGTACTTC.